This T cell receptor beta chain was identified in a study of shared clonotypes between healthy human individuals. With regard to this clone: Additional DNA sequences in this sample encode the identical CDR3.

Naive CD8 cells lacked CD45RO, underwent positive selection for CCR7 and left out terminally differentiated effector memory CD45RA+ cells. Assay: immunoSEQ multiplex PCR; the TCRdb copy retains only in-frame clones and omits some. Of approximately 810,000 clones listed, approximately 92% are singletons. The V end was cut by 2 bases, the J end by 7 bases, with 12 bases between. The germline V gene encodes CDR1 MDHEN and CDR2 SYDVKM. The CDR3 is made up of 14 amino acids. The specimen sequenced was naive CD8+ T cells sorted from blood. The V gene is TRBV28, the J gene TRBJ1-5; perhaps TRBD1 as D (5 bases). This clonotype was sampled from a man in his thirties or forties in good health. Here the CDR3 reads CASSLGQGRQPQHF. CDR3 nucleotides: TGTGCCAGCAGTTTAGGGCAGGGAAGACAGCCCCAGCATTTT.